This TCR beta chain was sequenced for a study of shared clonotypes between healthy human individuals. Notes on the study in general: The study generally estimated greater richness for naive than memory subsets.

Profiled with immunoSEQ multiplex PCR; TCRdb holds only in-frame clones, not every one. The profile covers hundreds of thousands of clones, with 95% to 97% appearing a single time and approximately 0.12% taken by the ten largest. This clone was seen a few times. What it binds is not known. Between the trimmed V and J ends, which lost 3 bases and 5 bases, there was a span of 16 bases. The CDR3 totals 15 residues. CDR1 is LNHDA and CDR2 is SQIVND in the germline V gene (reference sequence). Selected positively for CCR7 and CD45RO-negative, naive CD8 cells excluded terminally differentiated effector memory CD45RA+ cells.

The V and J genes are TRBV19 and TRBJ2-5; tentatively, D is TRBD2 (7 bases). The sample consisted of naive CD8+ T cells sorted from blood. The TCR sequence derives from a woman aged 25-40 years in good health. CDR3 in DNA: TGTGCCAGTAGTATCTGGGGGGGCCTCGGGGAGACCCAGTACTTC. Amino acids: CASSIWGGLGETQYF. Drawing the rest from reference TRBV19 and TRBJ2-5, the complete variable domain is DGGITQSPKYLFRKEGQNVTLSCEQNLNHDAMYWYRQDPGQGLRLIYYSQIVNDFQKGDIAEGYSVSREKKESFPLTVTSAQKNPTAFYLCASSIWGGLGETQYFGPGTRLLVL.